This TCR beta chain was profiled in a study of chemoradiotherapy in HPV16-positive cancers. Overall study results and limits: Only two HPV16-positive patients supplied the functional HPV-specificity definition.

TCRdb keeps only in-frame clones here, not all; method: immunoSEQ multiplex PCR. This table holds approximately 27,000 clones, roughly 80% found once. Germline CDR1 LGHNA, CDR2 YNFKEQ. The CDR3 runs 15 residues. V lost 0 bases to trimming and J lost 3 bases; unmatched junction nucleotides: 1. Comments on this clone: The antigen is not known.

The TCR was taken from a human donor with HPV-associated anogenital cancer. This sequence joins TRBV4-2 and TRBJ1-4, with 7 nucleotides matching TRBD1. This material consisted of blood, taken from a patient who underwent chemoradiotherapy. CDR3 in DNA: TGTGCCAGCAGCCAAGAAGGGGGCTCTAATGAAAAACTGTTTTTT. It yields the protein CASSQEGGSNEKLFF.